Following are 24 T cell receptor beta chains from one sample sequenced in a study of blood T cells in healthy people across ages. A second 7 to 11 cycle PCR used barcoded and J-beta primers. Using its own MiXCR run on the 5' RACE reads, TCRdb lists one record per CDR3 protein. The table records hundreds of thousands of distinct CDR3 sequences, over 40% of them present only once. Input material: blood. These receptors all come from a man older than 75 in good health.

This clonotype occurred many times. CDR3 in amino acids: CASSSDYGYTF. The CDR3 nucleotides read TGTGCCAGCAGCTCCGACTATGGCTACACCTTC. The chain combines TRBV5-6 with TRBJ1-2; D gene unclear. Trimming left V 3 bases short and J 3 bases short, with 3 bases between. The CDR3 spans 11 residues. In germline, CDR1 is SGHDT, CDR2 YYEEEE.

The rearrangement uses TRBV5-1 and TRBJ2-7; weak D call: TRBD2 (6 bases). Germline CDR1 and CDR2: SGHRS and YFSETQ. Trimming removed 4 bases from V and 2 bases from J, with 16 bases in between. The CDR3 consists of 15 residues. The CDR3: CASSQTGGETYEQYF. CDR3 bases: TGCGCCAGCAGCCAAACCGGAGGGGAGACCTACGAGCAGTACTTC. The full variable domain, in which reference TRBV5-1 and TRBJ2-7 provide the parts outside the CDR3, is KAGVTQTPRYLIKTRGQQVTLSCSPISGHRSVSWYQQTPGQGLQFLFEYFSETQRNKGNFPGRFSGRQFSNSRSEMNVSTLELGDSALYLCASSQTGGETYEQYFGPGTRLTVT.

The sample holds one count of this clonotype. The chain links TRBV7-2 to TRBJ2-7, with a weak D call TRBD2 (5 bases). TRBJ2-5 matches the DNA end more closely, so the J call is doubtful. The CDR3 sequence is 16 residues long. Germline lookup yields CDR1 SGHTA and CDR2 FQGNSA. The CDR3 sequence is CASSRPPPSPRETQYF. The CDR3 DNA reads TGTGCCAGCAGCAGACCCCCCCCTAGCCCGAGGGAGACCCAGTACTTC.

This clonotype was observed many times. J is TRBJ1-5 and V is TRBV28; tentatively, D is TRBD1 (5 bases). From germline, CDR1 is MDHEN and CDR2 SYDVKM. Trimming took off 3 bases at V and 4 bases at J, with 16 bases between the two ends. This CDR3 spans 16 amino acids. CDR3 nucleotide sequence: TGTGCCAGCAGTTTGGGGGACGGTGGAGGGAATCAGCCCCAGCATTTT. Translating it yields CASSLGDGGGNQPQHF.

This clonotype was observed a few times. The chain combines TRBV27 with TRBJ2-7; 9 bases match TRBD2. The J segment lost 1 base and the V segment lost 10 bases, leaving 17 bases of the junction unmatched. From germline, CDR1 is MNHEY and CDR2 SMNVEV (reference sequence). This CDR3 contains 17 residues. CDR3 region: CATDGGLSGSRSYEQYF. The CDR3 DNA is TGTGCCACCGACGGCGGCCTTAGCGGGAGTCGTTCCTACGAGCAGTACTTC.

This clonotype was seen repeatedly, ten times or more. The rearrangement links TRBV13 to TRBJ2-5; D remains unclear. V dropped 5 bases and J dropped 11 bases, with 24 bases sitting between them. The CDR3 sequence is 15 residues long. CDR1 is PRHDT, CDR2 FYEKMQ, per germline (reference sequence). The CDR3 protein is CASSPLEFGYNEQYF. The DNA for the CDR3 is TGTGCCAGCAGCCCCCTCGAGTTCGGGTACAATGAGCAGTACTTC.

The rearrangement links TRBV27 to TRBJ1-4; perhaps TRBD1 as D (5 bases). This CDR3 has 16 residues. Germline assignment: CDR1 MNHEY and CDR2 SMNVEV (reference sequence). V shed 7 bases and J shed 0 bases, with 15 bases lying between them. The CDR3 coding sequence is TGTGCCAGCAAGGGGCGGGCGACCGCAACTAATGAAAAACTGTTTTTT. Amino acid sequence: CASKGRATATNEKLFF.

This clonotype was counted only a few times. The J gene is TRBJ1-1, the V gene TRBV4-3; 8 positions match TRBD1. CDR1 and CDR2 from the germline V gene are LGHNA and YSLEER. The trim removed 0 bases at V and 5 bases at J, leaving 5 bases unmatched. The CDR3 sequence is 15 residues long. The CDR3 DNA is TGCGCCAGCAGCCAAGACAGGGGGCGGGAGACTGAAGCTTTCTTT. The encoded protein is CASSQDRGRETEAFF.

As concerns this clonotype: A read error may explain this, as a much larger clone is one base away. This chain joins TRBV4-1 and TRBJ2-6; D is uncertain. The CDR3 contains 17 residues. The ends were cut back, 0 bases at V and 1 base at J, with 10 bases in the middle. CDR1 and CDR2 from the germline V gene are MGHRA and YSYEKL. This CDR3 is CASSQDRPRSGANVLTF. CDR3 DNA sequence: TGCGCCAGCAGCCAAGATCGTCCCCGGTCTGGGGCCAACGTCCTGACTTTC.

This clonotype was counted between two and nine times. The V call is TRBV6-2 or TRBV6-3, the J call TRBJ1-5, with D possibly TRBD1 on 5 matching bases. V lost 1 base and J 6 bases, leaving 16 bases between the germline ends. Germline V lookup: CDR1 MNHEY, CDR2 SVGEGT. This CDR3 has 16 residues. The CDR3 sequence: CASSYFDYAGTQPQHF. The CDR3 DNA is TGTGCCAGCAGTTACTTCGATTACGCAGGGACTCAGCCCCAGCATTTT.

The table lists this clonotype with a few counts. This may arise from a read error, as a much more abundant clone is one base away. The chain couples TRBV11-2 to TRBJ2-2; 9 nucleotides align to TRBD2. From germline, CDR1 is SGHAT and CDR2 FQNNGV. The CDR3 sequence is 17 residues long. The CDR3 bases are TGTGCCGGCAGCTTAGAAAATTTAGCGGGAGTTACCGGGGAGCTGTTTTTT. Its protein product is CAGSLENLAGVTGELFF. Using reference TRBV11-2 and TRBJ2-2 for the parts outside the CDR3, the full variable domain is EAGVAQSPRYKIIEKRQSVAFWCNPISGHATLYWYQQILGQGPKLLIQFQNNGVVDDSQLPKDRFSAERLKGVDSTLKIQPAKLEDSAVYLCAGSLENLAGVTGELFFGEGSRLTVL.

This clonotype has only a few counts. The rearrangement uses TRBV6-6 and TRBJ2-7; the match to TRBD2 covers 9 bases. This CDR3 spans 16 amino acids. V lost 2 bases and J lost 2; bases outside the gene matches: 7. The germline CDR1 and CDR2 sequences are MNHNY and SVGAGI (reference sequence). The CDR3 spells CASSYLASGNTYEQYF. CDR3 nucleotide sequence: TGTGCCAGCAGTTACCTGGCTAGCGGGAACACCTACGAGCAGTACTTC.

This clonotype was detected a few times. V is TRBV2 and J is TRBJ1-2; D uncertain. The CDR3 runs to 12 residues. The V gene's germline CDR1 is SNHLY and CDR2 FYNNEI. The V and J ends lost 3 bases and 2 bases respectively, with 4 bases between them. CDR3 protein: CASSDRNYGYTF. The CDR3 DNA reads TGTGCCAGCAGTGACAGAAACTATGGCTACACCTTC.

This chain links TRBV20-1 with TRBJ2-7; D is unresolved. V was pared by 3 bases and J by 3 bases, with 15 bases between. Germline V gene lookup returns CDR1 DFQATT and CDR2 SNEGSKA (reference sequence). The CDR3 contains 14 residues. The CDR3 reads CSASPVDRNYEQYF. CDR3 DNA: TGCAGTGCTAGTCCCGTGGACCGCAACTACGAGCAGTACTTC.

V is TRBV13 and J is TRBJ1-2, with D unresolved. The ends were cut back, 1 base at V and 7 bases at J, with 13 bases in the middle. The CDR3 contains 14 residues. CDR1 is PRHDT and CDR2 is FYEKMQ in the germline V gene (reference sequence). The CDR3 sequence: CASSLDPIAGGYTF. In nucleotides, the CDR3 is TGTGCCAGCAGCTTAGATCCAATAGCGGGTGGCTACACCTTC. Filled out from reference TRBV13 and TRBJ1-2, the complete variable domain reads AAGVIQSPRHLIKEKRETATLKCYPIPRHDTVYWYQQGPGQDPQFLISFYEKMQSDKGSIPDRFSAQQFSDYHSELNMSSLELGDSALYFCASSLDPIAGGYTFGSGTRLTVV.

The count of this clonotype is one. The chain has TRBV4-3 and TRBJ2-7; TRBD2 matches at 8 bases. The length of the CDR3 is 19 residues. The V gene end was trimmed by 0 bases and the J gene end by 3 bases; junction bases not matched to a gene: 16. CDR1 is LGHNA and CDR2 is YSLEER in the germline V gene. The DNA for the CDR3 is TGCGCCAGCAGCCAAGATCACTTCAGCTCCGGGACTAGAGTCTACGAGCAGTACTTC. It specifies CASSQDHFSSGTRVYEQYF.

The CDR3 sequence is CASSWKRGETQYF. CDR3 DNA sequence: TGTGCCAGCAGTTGGAAGCGAGGAGAGACCCAGTACTTC. J is TRBJ2-5 and V is TRBV6-5; D not certain. V lost 4 bases to trimming and J lost 4 bases, with 10 bases between them. CDR3 size: 13 residues. CDR1 is MNHEY, CDR2 SVGAGI, per germline.

V gene TRBV30 combines with J gene TRBJ2-7, with a weak D call TRBD2 (6 bases). The V gene's germline CDR1 is GTSNPN and CDR2 SVGIG (reference sequence). The CDR3 spans 17 residues. Trimming left V 3 bases short and J 7 bases short, with 28 bases between. The DNA for the CDR3 is TGTGCCTGGAGCCTGAATGATGTACGGGACTTAAGCAATGAGCAGTACTTC. It yields the protein CAWSLNDVRDLSNEQYF.

This clonotype was recorded many times. V and J are TRBV29-1 and TRBJ1-1; D is unresolved. CDR3 length equals 12 residues. Trimming pared 2 bases from V and 7 bases from J, leaving 11 bases between. From germline, CDR1 is SQVTM and CDR2 ANQGSEA. CDR3 loop: CSVESGRGEAFF. CDR3 coding DNA: TGCAGCGTTGAATCAGGTCGCGGTGAAGCTTTCTTT.

This clonotype turned up a few times. The gene calls are TRBV7-6 and TRBJ2-3, with D possibly being TRBD1 (6 bases). This CDR3 region has 17 residues. Germline values: CDR1 SGHVS, CDR2 FNYEAQ. Trimming cost V 1 base and J 4 bases, with 18 bases left between them. The CDR3 nucleotides read TGTGCCAGCAGCTTAGGGTTCGAGACAGGTTTTTCAGATACGCAGTATTTT. Residues: CASSLGFETGFSDTQYF.

There are a few counts of this clonotype. This chain links TRBV7-6 with TRBJ1-5; unclear D gene. Germline V CDR1 and CDR2: SGHVS, FNYEAQ. The V end was cut by 1 base, the J end by 8 bases, with 9 bases between. There are 13 residues in the CDR3. The CDR3 coding sequence is TGTGCCAGCAGCTTAGAAGATGGGGAGCCCCAGCATTTT. Its translation is CASSLEDGEPQHF.

This clonotype has only one observation. V is TRBV5-6 and J is TRBJ1-2, with 8 bases lining up with TRBD1. The germline gives CDR1 SGHDT, CDR2 YYEEEE. There are 15 residues in the CDR3. Trimming removed 0 bases from V and 1 base from J; junction bases left unmatched: 2. The CDR3 DNA reads as TGTGCCAGCAGCTTGGGGGACAGGCATAACTATGGCTACACCTTC. Protein product: CASSLGDRHNYGYTF.

The chain recombines TRBV15 with TRBJ1-5; D uncertain. Trimming removed 5 bases from V and 3 bases from J, with 14 bases in between. Germline values: CDR1 LNHNV, CDR2 YYDKDF (reference sequence). The CDR3 runs to 15 residues. The CDR3: CATSHKDVSNQPQHF. CDR3 in DNA: TGTGCCACCAGCCATAAAGACGTATCCAATCAGCCCCAGCATTTT.

This chain joins TRBV7-9 and TRBJ2-5; 9 nucleotides align to TRBD1. Germline V gene lookup returns CDR1 SEHNR and CDR2 FQNEAQ (reference sequence). V was pared by 1 base and J by 5 bases, with 8 bases of the junction left unmatched. The CDR3 runs to 16 residues. In DNA, the CDR3 is TGTGCCAGCAGCTTAGACAGGGGGCTGGGAAGCGAGACCCAGTACTTC. Protein: CASSLDRGLGSETQYF.